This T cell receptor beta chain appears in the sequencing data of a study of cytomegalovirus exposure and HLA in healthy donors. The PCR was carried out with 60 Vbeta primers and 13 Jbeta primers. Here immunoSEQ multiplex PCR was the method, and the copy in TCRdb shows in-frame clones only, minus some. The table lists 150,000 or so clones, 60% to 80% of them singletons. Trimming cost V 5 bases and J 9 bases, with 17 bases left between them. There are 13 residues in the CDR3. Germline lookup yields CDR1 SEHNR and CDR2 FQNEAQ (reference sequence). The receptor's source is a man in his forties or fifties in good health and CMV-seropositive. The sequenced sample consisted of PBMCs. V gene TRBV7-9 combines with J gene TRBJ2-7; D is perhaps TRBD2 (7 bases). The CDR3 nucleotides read TGTGCCAGCAGCACAGGGACTAAAGCGCTGCAGTACGTC. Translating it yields CASSTGTKALQYV.